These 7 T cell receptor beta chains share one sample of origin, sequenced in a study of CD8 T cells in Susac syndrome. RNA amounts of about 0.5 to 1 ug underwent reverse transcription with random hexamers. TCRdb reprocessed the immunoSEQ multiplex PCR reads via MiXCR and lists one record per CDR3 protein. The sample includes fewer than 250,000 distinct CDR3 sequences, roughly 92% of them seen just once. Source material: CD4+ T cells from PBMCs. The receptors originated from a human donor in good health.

The CDR3 spells CASRDSNQPQHF. The CDR3, as DNA: TGTGCCAGCAGGGATAGCAATCAGCCCCAGCATTTT. J is TRBJ1-5 and V is TRBV12-3 or TRBV12-4, with D unclear. CDR3 length equals 12 residues. The V and J ends lost 6 bases and 0 bases respectively, with 3 bases between them.

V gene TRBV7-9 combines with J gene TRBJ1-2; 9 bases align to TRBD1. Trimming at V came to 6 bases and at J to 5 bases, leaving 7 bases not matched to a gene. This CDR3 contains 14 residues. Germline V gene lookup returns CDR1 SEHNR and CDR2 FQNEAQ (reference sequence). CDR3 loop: CASSEAGTGYGYTF. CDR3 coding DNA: TGTGCCAGCAGTGAAGCCGGGACAGGGTATGGCTACACCTTC.

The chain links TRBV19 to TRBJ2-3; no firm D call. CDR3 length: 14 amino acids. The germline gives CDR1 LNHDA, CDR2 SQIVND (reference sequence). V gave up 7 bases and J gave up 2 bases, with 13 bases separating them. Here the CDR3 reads CASTETPSTDTQYF. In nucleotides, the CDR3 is TGTGCCAGTACGGAAACTCCCTCCACAGATACGCAGTATTTT. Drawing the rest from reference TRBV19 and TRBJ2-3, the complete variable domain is DGGITQSPKYLFRKEGQNVTLSCEQNLNHDAMYWYRQDPGQGLRLIYYSQIVNDFQKGDIAEGYSVSREKKESFPLTVTSAQKNPTAFYLCASTETPSTDTQYFGPGTRLTVL.

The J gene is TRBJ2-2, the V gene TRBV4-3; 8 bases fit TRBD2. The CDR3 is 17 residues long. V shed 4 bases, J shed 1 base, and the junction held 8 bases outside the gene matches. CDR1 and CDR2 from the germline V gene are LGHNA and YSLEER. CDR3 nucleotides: TGCGCCAGCAGCCTTCAGGCGGCGGGGGGGAACACCGGGGAGCTGTTTTTT. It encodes CASSLQAAGGNTGELFF.

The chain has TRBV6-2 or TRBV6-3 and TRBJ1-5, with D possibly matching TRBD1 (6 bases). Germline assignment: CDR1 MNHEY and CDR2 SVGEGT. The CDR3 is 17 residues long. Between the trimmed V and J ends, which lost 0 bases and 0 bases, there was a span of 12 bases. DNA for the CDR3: TGTGCCAGCAGTTACTCATTGGGGGCTGATAGCAATCAGCCCCAGCATTTT. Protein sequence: CASSYSLGADSNQPQHF.

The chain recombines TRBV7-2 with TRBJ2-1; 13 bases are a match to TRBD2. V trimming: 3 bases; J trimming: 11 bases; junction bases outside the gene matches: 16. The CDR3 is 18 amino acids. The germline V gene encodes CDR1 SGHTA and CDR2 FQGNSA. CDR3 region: CASSFKLAGGIGLGKQFF. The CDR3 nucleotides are TGTGCCAGCAGCTTTAAACTAGCGGGGGGGATCGGTCTAGGGAAGCAGTTCTTC. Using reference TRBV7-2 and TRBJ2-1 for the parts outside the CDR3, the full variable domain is GAGVSQSPSNKVTEKGKDVELRCDPISGHTALYWYRQSLGQGLEFLIYFQGNSAPDKSGLPSDRFSAERTGGSVSTLTIQRTQQEDSAVYLCASSFKLAGGIGLGKQFFGPGTRLTVL.

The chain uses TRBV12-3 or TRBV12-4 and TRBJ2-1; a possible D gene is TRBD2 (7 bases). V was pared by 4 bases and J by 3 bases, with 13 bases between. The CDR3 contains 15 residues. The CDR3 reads CASSSSGGRYNEQFF. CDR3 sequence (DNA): TGTGCCAGCAGTTCGTCGGGGGGCCGCTACAATGAGCAGTTCTTC.